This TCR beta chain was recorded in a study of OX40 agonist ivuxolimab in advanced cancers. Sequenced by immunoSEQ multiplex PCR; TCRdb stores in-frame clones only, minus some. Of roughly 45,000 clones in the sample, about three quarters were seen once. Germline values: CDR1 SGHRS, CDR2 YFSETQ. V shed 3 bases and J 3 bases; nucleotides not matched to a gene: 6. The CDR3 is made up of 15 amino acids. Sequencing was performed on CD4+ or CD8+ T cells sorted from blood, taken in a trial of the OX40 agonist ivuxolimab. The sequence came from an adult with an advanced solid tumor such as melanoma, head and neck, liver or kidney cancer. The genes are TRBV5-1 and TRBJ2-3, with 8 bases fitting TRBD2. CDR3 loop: CASSWVAGNTDTQYF. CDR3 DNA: TGCGCCAGCAGCTGGGTAGCGGGAAATACAGATACGCAGTATTTT.